Included here is one T cell receptor (beta chain) sequence, with context. What it binds is unknown. The data derive from a study of Ad26.COV2.S vaccination and SARS-CoV-2 variants. Study details: Once or twice, 56 days apart, Ad26.COV2.S was delivered intramuscularly. The study's findings and limits: Whether participants received vaccine or placebo, their non-spike TCR breadth was similar. Estimates derived from TCR breadth and depth analyses may have underestimated total T cell responses.

As to treatment: about 20 received Ad26.COV2.S at low or high dose, single or two shots; roughly 5 received placebo; per-sample allocation not given. Samples analyzed were those drawn on day 63 after the first vaccine or placebo injection. An Ad26 vector that expressed Wuhan-strain SARS-CoV-2 spike constituted the vaccine. Generated by immunoSEQ multiplex PCR, the TCRdb table keeps only in-frame clones and is missing some. Of roughly 420,000 clones in the sample, roughly 90% were seen once. This sequence originates from a person between 18 and 59 years old who received the Ad26.COV2.S COVID-19 vaccine or a placebo. The input for sequencing was peripheral blood, taken in a trial of Ad26.COV2.S vaccine versus placebo.

For the CDR3, the DNA is TGTGCCAGCAGTTCCCATACAGGAGTCTACGAGCAGTACTTC. Its protein is CASSSHTGVYEQYF. This rearrangement joins TRBV11-2 to TRBJ2-7; D is perhaps TRBD1 (5 bases). V was pared by 6 bases and J by 3 bases, with 15 bases between. This CDR3 is 14 amino acids long. Germline loops: CDR1 SGHAT, CDR2 FQNNGV.